The 27 T cell receptor beta chains in this list originate from one sample, sequenced in a study of T cell repertoires in aging, cancer and after chemotherapy. TRB rearrangements spanning V, D and J were amplified using mixed TRB-A/B primers. TCRdb re-derived calls from the multiplex PCR reads in MiXCR, one entry per CDR3 protein. The sample lists about a thousand distinct CDR3 sequences, around 19% occurring once. TCR beta rearrangements were amplified from peripheral blood genomic DNA. What was sequenced was blood. These receptors all come from a human donor with a solid tumor.

This clonotype has more than one count but fewer than ten. The V gene is TRBV27, the J gene TRBJ1-6; D remains ambiguous. The germline CDR1 and CDR2 sequences are MNHEY and SMNVEV (reference sequence). The CDR3 loop spans 14 amino acids. Trimming left V 5 bases short and J 6 bases short, with 11 bases between. CDR3 nucleotide sequence: TGTGCCAGCAGTCTGATCGAGACTAATTCACCCCTCCACTTT. Protein sequence: CASSLIETNSPLHF.

In its sample, this clonotype is large (0.1 to 1%). The chain carries TRBV19 and TRBJ1-3, with D possibly being TRBD1 (5 bases). Germline CDR1 reads LNHDA; CDR2 reads SQIVND (reference sequence). Trimming removed 6 bases at V and 0 bases at J, with 12 bases between. The CDR3 spans 15 residues. CDR3 DNA: TGTGCCAGTAGACGGGACCTATCCTCTGGAAACACCATATATTTT. This gives the protein CASRRDLSSGNTIYF.

In its sample, this clonotype ranks as medium-sized. The chain uses TRBV7-9 and TRBJ1-5; D is possibly TRBD1 (5 bases). V lost 4 bases, J lost 7 bases, and 11 bases lay in between. The CDR3 consists of 13 residues. Germline-derived CDR1 and CDR2 are SEHNR and FQNEAQ (reference sequence). CDR3 loop: CASSSEGWQPQHF. The CDR3 DNA is TGTGCCAGCAGCTCCGAGGGGTGGCAGCCCCAGCATTTT. Together with reference TRBV7-9 and TRBJ1-5, the CDR3 gives the full variable domain: DTGVSQNPRHKITKRGQNVTFRCDPISEHNRLYWYRQTLGQGPEFLTYFQNEAQLEKSRLLSDRFSAERPKGSFSTLEIQRTEQGDSAMYLCASSSEGWQPQHFGDGTRLSIL.

This clonotype counts as medium-sized. The chain employs TRBV11-2 and TRBJ2-7; D ambiguous. V lost 2 bases, J lost 6 bases, and 5 bases lay in between. This CDR3 region has 11 residues. Germline V gene data show CDR1 as SGHAT and CDR2 as FQNNGV. CDR3 in amino acids: CASSLIGEQYF. The DNA for the CDR3 is TGTGCCAGCAGCTTAATAGGCGAGCAGTACTTC.

J is TRBJ1-1 and V is TRBV19; D gene uncertain. Germline-derived CDR1 and CDR2 are LNHDA and SQIVND (reference sequence). This CDR3 contains 12 residues. V lost 4 bases and J 5 bases, leaving 8 bases between the germline ends. The CDR3 DNA is TGTGCCAGTAGTAGGGCGGGGACTGAAGCTTTCTTT. Amino acid sequence: CASSRAGTEAFF.

This clonotype was seen more than once but under ten times. This chain connects TRBV6-5 to TRBJ2-4; 7 bases line up with TRBD2. J was trimmed by 5 bases and V by 2 bases; bases with no gene match: 3. The CDR3 has 14 amino acids. Germline loops: CDR1 MNHEY, CDR2 SVGAGI. The CDR3 is CASSYGAGENIQYF. CDR3 nucleotide sequence: TGTGCCAGCAGTTACGGGGCGGGGGAAAACATTCAGTACTTC.

In this sample, this clonotype is medium-sized. This chain uses TRBV30 with TRBJ1-1; D remains ambiguous. V was shortened by 3 bases and J by 1 base, with 9 bases between the two germline ends. This CDR3 has 13 residues. Per the germline V gene, CDR1 is GTSNPN and CDR2 is SVGIG (reference sequence). CDR3 coding DNA: TGTGCCTGGAGCCGGGATTGGAACACTGAAGCTTTCTTT. Its translation: CAWSRDWNTEAFF. Supplemented by reference TRBV30 and TRBJ1-1, the full variable domain reads SQTIHQWPATLVQPVGSPLSLECTVEGTSNPNLYWYRQAAGRGLQLLFYSVGIGQISSEVPQNLSASRPQDRQFILSSKKLLLSDSGFYLCAWSRDWNTEAFFGQGTRLTVV.

The chain recombines TRBV6-1 with TRBJ1-5; D is perhaps TRBD1 (5 bases). Trimming removed 1 base from V and 2 bases from J, with 12 bases in between. The CDR3 covers 16 residues. CDR1 is MNHNS, CDR2 SASEGT, per germline. CDR3 nucleotides: TGTGCCAGCAGTGAAGAAGGGTGGGGGGGCAATCAGCCCCAGCATTTT. Amino acids: CASSEEGWGGNQPQHF.

This clonotype is large (0.1 to 1%) within its sample. The chain combines TRBV29-1 with TRBJ2-3, with 12 positions matching TRBD1. The CDR3 sequence is 15 residues long. Looked up from germline, CDR1 is SQVTM and CDR2 is ANQGSEA. The V segment lost 5 bases and the J segment 5 bases; nucleotides outside the gene matches: 8. CDR3 nucleotides: TGCAGCGTTAACCCGGGGACAGGGGGCAGAGATACGCAGTATTTT. Protein: CSVNPGTGGRDTQYF.

This clonotype is large. The chain joins TRBV19 to TRBJ1-1, with D maybe TRBD1 (5 bases). This CDR3 comprises 15 residues. Germline assignment: CDR1 LNHDA and CDR2 SQIVND (reference sequence). Trimming stripped 7 bases from V and 1 base from J, with 16 bases between. CDR3: CASTSPDITNTEAFF. As DNA, the CDR3 is TGTGCCAGTACCTCCCCGGACATCACGAACACTGAAGCTTTCTTT.

Comment on this clonotype: Given a much more abundant clone one base away, this may be a read error. The gene calls are TRBV19 and TRBJ1-5; D might be TRBD1 (5 bases). V was trimmed by 7 bases and J by 6 bases, leaving 22 bases between them. The length of the CDR3 is 16 residues. CDR1 is LNHDA, CDR2 SQIVND, per germline (reference sequence). This chain's CDR3 is CASTARVQGIGQPQHF. The CDR3 DNA reads as TGTGCCAGTACCGCGCGTGTGCAGGGAATCGGTCAGCCCCAGCATTTT. The variable domain in full, completed from reference TRBV19 and TRBJ1-5, reads DGGITQSPKYLFRKEGQNVTLSCEQNLNHDAMYWYRQDPGQGLRLIYYSQIVNDFQKGDIAEGYSVSREKKESFPLTVTSAQKNPTAFYLCASTARVQGIGQPQHFGDGTRLSIL.

The table lists this clonotype with a few counts. V and J are TRBV13 and TRBJ2-2; D gene uncertain. The CDR3 has 12 residues. CDR1 and CDR2 (germline): PRHDT, FYEKMQ (reference sequence). V lost 4 bases, J lost 4 bases, and 4 bases lay in between. The CDR3 here is CASSWGTGELFF. DNA of the CDR3: TGTGCCAGCAGCTGGGGCACCGGGGAGCTGTTTTTT.

V is TRBV5-4 and J is TRBJ2-1; 7 nucleotides agree with TRBD2. Germline trimming cut 4 bases from V and 7 bases from J; bases unmatched to any gene: 5. Germline lookup yields CDR1 SGHNT and CDR2 YYREEE (reference sequence). This CDR3 has 13 residues. The CDR3 region is CASSPLGGNEQFF. CDR3 DNA: TGTGCCAGCAGCCCCTTGGGGGGGAATGAGCAGTTCTTC.

This rearrangement joins TRBV6-1 to TRBJ2-5; D perhaps matches TRBD2 (6 bases). Trimming took off 7 bases at V and 7 bases at J, with 13 bases between the two ends. CDR1 and CDR2 (germline): MNHNS, SASEGT. This CDR3 is 12 amino acids long. The CDR3 DNA reads TGTGCCAGCAAAAGGGTGGGGGGGACCCAGTACTTC. Translated, it gives CASKRVGGTQYF.

The rearrangement links TRBV7-3 to TRBJ2-7; TRBD2 matches 8 bases. This CDR3 is 15 amino acids long. J was trimmed by 3 bases and V by 5 bases; bases with no gene match: 9. The germline V gene encodes CDR1 SGHTA and CDR2 FQGTGA. The CDR3 sequence is CASSVGGGTFYEQYF. The CDR3 nucleotides are TGTGCCAGCAGCGTCGGCGGGGGGACTTTCTACGAGCAGTACTTC.

A word on this clonotype: A much larger clone lies a single base off, so this may be a read error. This rearrangement joins TRBV27 to TRBJ2-7; 8 positions agree with TRBD1. CDR1 and CDR2 (germline): MNHEY, SMNVEV (reference sequence). The CDR3 spans 15 residues. Unmatched junction bases numbered 8, after V lost 5 bases and J lost 2 bases. This chain's CDR3 is CASSPGGLGPYEQYF. The DNA for the CDR3 is TGTGCCAGCAGTCCAGGGGGCCTGGGCCCCTACGAGCAGTACTTC.

By share, this clonotype ranks as hyperexpanded. The rearrangement joins TRBV19 to TRBJ2-2; TRBD2 matches at 11 bases. The germline gives CDR1 LNHDA, CDR2 SQIVND (reference sequence). After removal of 3 bases from V and 7 bases from J, the junction contained 7 bases not matched to a gene. The CDR3 is 16 amino acids. The CDR3: CASSITSGGWDGELFF. The DNA for the CDR3 is TGTGCCAGTAGTATTACTAGCGGGGGCTGGGACGGGGAGCTGTTTTTT.

This clonotype is labeled large. The chain uses TRBV19 and TRBJ1-5; D not certain. Per the germline V gene, CDR1 is LNHDA and CDR2 is SQIVND (reference sequence). V was shortened by 3 bases and J by 3 bases, with 9 bases between the two germline ends. The CDR3 runs to 14 residues. CDR3 DNA sequence: TGTGCCAGTAGTATCGTCGGCCTCAATCAGCCCCAGCATTTT. This codes for CASSIVGLNQPQHF.

This clonotype rates as medium-sized. The chain is built from TRBV6-5 and TRBJ2-3, with D possibly TRBD2 on 5 matching bases. Trimming removed 9 bases from V and 5 bases from J, with 18 bases in between. Germline V gene data show CDR1 as MNHEY and CDR2 as SVGAGI. The CDR3 is 14 residues long. CDR3 bases: TGTGCCAGTCATCGGGGAAGGGTAAAAGATACGCAGTATTTT. The encoded protein is CASHRGRVKDTQYF.

This clonotype is categorized as medium-sized. This chain links TRBV10-1 with TRBJ2-3, with D possibly called TRBD1 or TRBD2 (5 bases each). V was pared by 8 bases and J by 5 bases, with 20 bases between. CDR3 length: 15 residues. Germline CDR1 reads WNHNN; CDR2 reads SYGVQD (reference sequence). The CDR3: CASSGTRNAGDTQYF. The CDR3 DNA is TGCGCCAGCTCCGGGACCCGTAACGCCGGAGATACGCAGTATTTT.

The count of this clonotype is one. This clone may be a read error of a much larger clone one base away. V and J are TRBV7-9 and TRBJ2-7; D possibly corresponds to TRBD1 (6 bases). The germline gives CDR1 SEHNR, CDR2 FQNEAQ (reference sequence). This CDR3 region has 11 residues. The CDR3 DNA follows: TGTGCCAGCAGCACAGGGCCCGAGCATTACTTC. Its protein is CASSTGPEHYF.

This clonotype rates as large (0.1 to 1%). The V gene is TRBV6-5, the J gene TRBJ1-4, with D perhaps TRBD1 (5 bases). Germline CDR1 and CDR2: MNHEY and SVGAGI. Trimming removed 10 bases at V and 5 bases at J, with 17 bases between. There are 14 residues in the CDR3. The DNA for the CDR3 is TGTGCCACCGCCAAGGGACTTACAAATGAAAAACTGTTTTTT. Translated: CATAKGLTNEKLFF.

This rearrangement joins TRBV5-6 to TRBJ1-2, with D tentatively TRBD1 (6 bases). V shed 0 bases and J shed 4 bases, with 16 bases lying between them. The CDR3 runs to 16 residues. Germline-derived CDR1 and CDR2 are SGHDT and YYEEEE. The CDR3 region is CASSLEGQLPFYGYTF. Here the CDR3 DNA reads TGTGCCAGCAGCTTGGAGGGACAACTACCATTCTATGGCTACACCTTC.

As regards this clonotype: A single base separates this from a much larger clone, so it may be a read error. The chain carries TRBV7-9 and TRBJ1-1; D might be TRBD1 (6 bases). Trimming took off 3 bases at V and 4 bases at J, with 15 bases between the two ends. This CDR3 contains 15 residues. Germline CDR1 is SEHNR and CDR2 is FQNEAQ (reference sequence). CDR3 amino acids: CASSLTGRISTEAFF. The CDR3 bases are TGTGCCAGCAGCTTGACAGGCCGGATCAGCACTGAAGCTTTCTTT.

The CDR3 reads CSARDLERGGLGEQYF. The CDR3 DNA sequence: TGCAGTGCTAGAGATCTTGAGCGGGGGGGCCTGGGAGAGCAGTACTTC. The chain links TRBV20-1 to TRBJ2-7, with 10 nucleotides matching TRBD2. Germline CDR1 and CDR2: DFQATT and SNEGSKA (reference sequence). This CDR3 has 16 amino acids. V shed 0 bases and J 7 bases; nucleotides not matched to a gene: 12.

The V gene is TRBV11-3, the J gene TRBJ2-1; D unresolved. Germline V gene data show CDR1 as SGHNT and CDR2 as YENEEA. Between the trimmed V and J ends, which lost 5 bases and 3 bases, there was a span of 14 bases. CDR3 length: 15 amino acids. The CDR3 spells CASSPGRAIYNEQFF. The CDR3 DNA reads TGTGCCAGCAGCCCTGGTAGAGCTATCTACAATGAGCAGTTCTTC.

This clonotype was seen a few times. V usage is TRBV14 and J usage is TRBJ2-7, with 10 bases fitting TRBD1. With V trimmed by 0 bases and J by 6 bases, 5 bases remained unmatched. This CDR3 has 15 residues. Germline CDR1 is SGHDN and CDR2 is FVKESK. DNA of the CDR3: TGTGCCAGCAGCCAAGATTGGGACAGGGGTGGCGAGCAGTACTTC. It codes for CASSQDWDRGGEQYF.